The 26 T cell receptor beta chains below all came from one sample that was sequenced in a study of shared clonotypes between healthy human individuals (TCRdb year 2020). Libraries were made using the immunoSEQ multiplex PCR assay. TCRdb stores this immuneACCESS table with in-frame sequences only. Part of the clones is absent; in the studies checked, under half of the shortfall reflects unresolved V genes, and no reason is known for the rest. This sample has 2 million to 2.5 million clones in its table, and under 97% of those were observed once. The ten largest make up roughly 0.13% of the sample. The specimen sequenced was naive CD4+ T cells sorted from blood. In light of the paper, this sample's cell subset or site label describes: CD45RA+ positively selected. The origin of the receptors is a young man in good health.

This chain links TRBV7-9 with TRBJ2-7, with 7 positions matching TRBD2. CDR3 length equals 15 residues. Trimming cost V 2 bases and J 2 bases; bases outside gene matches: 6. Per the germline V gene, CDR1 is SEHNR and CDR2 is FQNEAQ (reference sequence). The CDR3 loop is CASSLSAGHPYEQYF. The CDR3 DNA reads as TGTGCCAGCAGCTTATCAGCGGGGCACCCCTACGAGCAGTACTTC.

CDR3 nucleotide sequence: TGTGCCAGCAGTGAAATCCCAGGGCCCTACGAGCAGTACTTC. This encodes CASSEIPGPYEQYF. This chain uses TRBV6-1 with TRBJ2-7; D possibly corresponds to TRBD1 (5 bases). The CDR3 length is 14 residues. With 2 bases removed from V and 2 bases from J, the gap between germline ends came to 10 bases. In germline, CDR1 is MNHNS, CDR2 SASEGT.

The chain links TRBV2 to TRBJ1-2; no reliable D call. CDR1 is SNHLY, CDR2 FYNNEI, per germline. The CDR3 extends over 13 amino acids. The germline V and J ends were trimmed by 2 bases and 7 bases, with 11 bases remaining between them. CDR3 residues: CASSETPRTGYTF. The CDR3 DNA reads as TGTGCCAGCAGTGAAACACCCCGGACTGGCTACACCTTC.

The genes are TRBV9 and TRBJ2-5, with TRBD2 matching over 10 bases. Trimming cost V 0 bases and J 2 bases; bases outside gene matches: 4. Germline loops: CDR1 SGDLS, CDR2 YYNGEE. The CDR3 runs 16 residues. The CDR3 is CASSVESGRGQETQYF. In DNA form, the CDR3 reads TGTGCCAGCAGCGTAGAGAGCGGGAGGGGGCAAGAGACCCAGTACTTC.

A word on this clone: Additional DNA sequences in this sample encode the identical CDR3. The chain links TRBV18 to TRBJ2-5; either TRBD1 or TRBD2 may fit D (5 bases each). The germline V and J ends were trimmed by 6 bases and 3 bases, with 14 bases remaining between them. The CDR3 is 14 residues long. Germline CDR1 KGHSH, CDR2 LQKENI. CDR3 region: CASSLGTVKETQYF. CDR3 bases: TGTGCCAGCTCGCTCGGGACGGTAAAAGAGACCCAGTACTTC.

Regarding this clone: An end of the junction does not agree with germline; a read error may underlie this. CDR3 region: CASSGDRAWDF. DNA of the CDR3: TGTGCCAGCAGTGGGGACAGGGCTTGGGACTTC. V and J are TRBV6-6 and TRBJ2-4; 9 positions agree with TRBD1. The CDR3 covers 11 residues. Germline V gene data show CDR1 as MNHNY and CDR2 as SVGAGI (reference sequence).

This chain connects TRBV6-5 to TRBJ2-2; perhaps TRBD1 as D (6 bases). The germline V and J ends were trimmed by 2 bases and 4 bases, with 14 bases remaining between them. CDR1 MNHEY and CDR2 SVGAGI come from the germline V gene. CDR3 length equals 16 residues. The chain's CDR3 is CASSYLPDSSTGELFF. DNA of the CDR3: TGTGCCAGCAGTTACCTACCGGACAGCAGCACCGGGGAGCTGTTTTTT.

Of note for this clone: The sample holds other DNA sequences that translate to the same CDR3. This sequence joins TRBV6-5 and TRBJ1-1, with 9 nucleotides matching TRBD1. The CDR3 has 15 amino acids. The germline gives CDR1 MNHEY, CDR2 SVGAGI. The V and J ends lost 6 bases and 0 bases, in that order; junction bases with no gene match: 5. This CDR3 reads CASSRQGVLNTEAFF. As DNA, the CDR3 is TGTGCCAGCAGCAGACAGGGGGTCCTGAACACTGAAGCTTTCTTT.

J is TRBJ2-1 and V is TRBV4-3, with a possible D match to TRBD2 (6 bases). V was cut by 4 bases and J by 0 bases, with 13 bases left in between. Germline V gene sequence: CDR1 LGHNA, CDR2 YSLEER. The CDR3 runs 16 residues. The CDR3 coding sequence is TGCGCCAGCAGCCGTGACCTAGCGAGCTCCTACAATGAGCAGTTCTTC. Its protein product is CASSRDLASSYNEQFF.

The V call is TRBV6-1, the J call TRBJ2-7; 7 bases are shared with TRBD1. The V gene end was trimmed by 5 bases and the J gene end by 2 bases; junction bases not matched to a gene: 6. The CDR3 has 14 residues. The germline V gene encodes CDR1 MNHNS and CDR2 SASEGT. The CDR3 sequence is CASSRGQAAYEQYF. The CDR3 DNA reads TGTGCCAGCAGTCGAGGACAGGCCGCCTACGAGCAGTACTTC.

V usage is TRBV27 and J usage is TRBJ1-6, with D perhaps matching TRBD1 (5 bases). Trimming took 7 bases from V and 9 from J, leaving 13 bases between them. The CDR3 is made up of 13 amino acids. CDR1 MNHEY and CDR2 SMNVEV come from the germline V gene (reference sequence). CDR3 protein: CASTRGYFSPLHF. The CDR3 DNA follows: TGTGCCAGCACTCGGGGGTATTTTTCACCCCTCCACTTT.

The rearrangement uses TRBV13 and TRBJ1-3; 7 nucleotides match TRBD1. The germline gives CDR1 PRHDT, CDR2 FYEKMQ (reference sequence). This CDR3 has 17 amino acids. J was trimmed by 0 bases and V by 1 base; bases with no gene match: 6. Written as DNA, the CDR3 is TGTGCCAGCAGCTTAGATGGGACAGCTGCCTCTGGAAACACCATATATTTT. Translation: CASSLDGTAASGNTIYF.

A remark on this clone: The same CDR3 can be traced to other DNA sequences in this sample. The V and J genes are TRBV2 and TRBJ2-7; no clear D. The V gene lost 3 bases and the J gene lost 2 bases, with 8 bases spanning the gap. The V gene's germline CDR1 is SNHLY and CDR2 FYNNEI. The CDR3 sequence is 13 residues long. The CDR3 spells CASSEVRTYEQYF. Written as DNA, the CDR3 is TGTGCCAGCAGTGAGGTCAGAACCTACGAGCAGTACTTC.

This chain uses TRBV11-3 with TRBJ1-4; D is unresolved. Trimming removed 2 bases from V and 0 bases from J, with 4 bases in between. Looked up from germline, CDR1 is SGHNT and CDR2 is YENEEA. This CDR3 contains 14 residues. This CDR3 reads CASSLYATNEKLFF. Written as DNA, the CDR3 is TGTGCCAGCAGCTTATACGCAACTAATGAAAAACTGTTTTTT.

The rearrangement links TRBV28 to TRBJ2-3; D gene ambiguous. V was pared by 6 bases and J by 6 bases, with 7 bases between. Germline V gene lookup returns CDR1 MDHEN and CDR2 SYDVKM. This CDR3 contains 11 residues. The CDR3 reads CASRGWDTQYF. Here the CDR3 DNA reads TGTGCCAGCAGGGGTTGGGATACGCAGTATTTT.

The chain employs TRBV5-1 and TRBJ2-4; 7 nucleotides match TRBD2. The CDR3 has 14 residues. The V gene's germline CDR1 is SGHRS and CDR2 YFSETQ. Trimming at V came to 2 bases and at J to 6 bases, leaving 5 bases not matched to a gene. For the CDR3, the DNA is TGCGCCAGCAGCTTATTGAGCGGGGTAAACATTCAGTACTTC. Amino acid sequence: CASSLLSGVNIQYF.

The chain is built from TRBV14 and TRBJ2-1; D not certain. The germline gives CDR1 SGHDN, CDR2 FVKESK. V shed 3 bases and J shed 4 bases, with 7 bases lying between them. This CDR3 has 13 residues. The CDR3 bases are TGTGCCAGCAGCCAGGGTGTTTACAATGAGCAGTTCTTC. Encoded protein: CASSQGVYNEQFF.

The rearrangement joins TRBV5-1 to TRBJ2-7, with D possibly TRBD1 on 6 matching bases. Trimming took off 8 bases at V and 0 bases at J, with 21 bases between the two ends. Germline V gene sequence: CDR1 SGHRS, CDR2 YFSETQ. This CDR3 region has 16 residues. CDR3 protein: CARGTSPKNISYEQYF. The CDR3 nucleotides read TGCGCCAGAGGGACAAGCCCTAAAAATATCTCCTACGAGCAGTACTTC.

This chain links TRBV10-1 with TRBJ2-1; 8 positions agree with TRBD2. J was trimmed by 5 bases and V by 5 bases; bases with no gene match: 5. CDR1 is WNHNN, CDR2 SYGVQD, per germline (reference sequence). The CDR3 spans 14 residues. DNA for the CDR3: TGCGCCAGCAGTATTTCGGGGGGGAACAATGAGCAGTTCTTC. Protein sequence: CASSISGGNNEQFF.

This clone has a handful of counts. In DNA form, the CDR3 reads TGTGCCAGCAGTTTAAGACAGGGCTCTCCGGAGGGGACCCAGTACTTC. This gives the protein CASSLRQGSPEGTQYF. The chain carries TRBV27 and TRBJ2-5, with a possible D match to TRBD1 (7 bases). The ends were cut back, 2 bases at V and 7 bases at J, with 20 bases in the middle. In germline, CDR1 is MNHEY, CDR2 SMNVEV (reference sequence). This CDR3 comprises 16 residues.

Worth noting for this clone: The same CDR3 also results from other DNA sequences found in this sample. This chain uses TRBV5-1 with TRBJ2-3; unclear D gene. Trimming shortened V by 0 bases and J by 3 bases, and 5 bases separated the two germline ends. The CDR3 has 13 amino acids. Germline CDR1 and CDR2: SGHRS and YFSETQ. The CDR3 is CASSLVGTDTQYF. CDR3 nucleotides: TGCGCCAGCAGCTTGGTTGGAACAGATACGCAGTATTTT.

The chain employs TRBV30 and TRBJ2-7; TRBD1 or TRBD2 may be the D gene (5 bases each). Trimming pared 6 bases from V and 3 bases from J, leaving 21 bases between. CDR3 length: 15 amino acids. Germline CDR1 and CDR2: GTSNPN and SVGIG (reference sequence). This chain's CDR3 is CACHAPGTGIYEQYF. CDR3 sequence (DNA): TGTGCCTGTCACGCTCCGGGGACGGGCATCTACGAGCAGTACTTC.

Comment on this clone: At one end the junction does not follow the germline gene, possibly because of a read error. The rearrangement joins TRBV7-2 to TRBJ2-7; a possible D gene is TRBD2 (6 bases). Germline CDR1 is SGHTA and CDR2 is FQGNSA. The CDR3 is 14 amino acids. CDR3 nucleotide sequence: TGTGCCAGCAGCTTTGATCGGACTACGAGCTGGTGTGGTTTC. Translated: CASSFDRTTSWCGF.

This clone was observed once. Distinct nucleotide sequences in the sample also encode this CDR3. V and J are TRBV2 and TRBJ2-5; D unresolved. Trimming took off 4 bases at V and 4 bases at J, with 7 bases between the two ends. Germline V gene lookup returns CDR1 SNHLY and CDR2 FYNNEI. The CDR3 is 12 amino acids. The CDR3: CASSAVGETQYF. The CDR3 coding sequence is TGTGCCAGCAGTGCCGTCGGAGAGACCCAGTACTTC.

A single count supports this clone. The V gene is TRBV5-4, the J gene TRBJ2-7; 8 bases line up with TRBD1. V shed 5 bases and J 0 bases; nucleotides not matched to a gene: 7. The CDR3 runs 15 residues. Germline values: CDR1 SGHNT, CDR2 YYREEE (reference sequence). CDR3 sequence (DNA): TGTGCCAGCAGGTCTAGACAGGGGAGCTCCTACGAGCAGTACTTC. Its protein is CASRSRQGSSYEQYF.

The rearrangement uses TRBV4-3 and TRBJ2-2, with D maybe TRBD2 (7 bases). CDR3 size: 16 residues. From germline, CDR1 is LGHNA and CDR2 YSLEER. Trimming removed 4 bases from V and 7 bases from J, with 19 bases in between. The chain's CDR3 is CASSPAHGGLHGELFF. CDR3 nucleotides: TGCGCCAGCAGCCCCGCTCACGGGGGGCTGCACGGGGAGCTGTTTTTT.